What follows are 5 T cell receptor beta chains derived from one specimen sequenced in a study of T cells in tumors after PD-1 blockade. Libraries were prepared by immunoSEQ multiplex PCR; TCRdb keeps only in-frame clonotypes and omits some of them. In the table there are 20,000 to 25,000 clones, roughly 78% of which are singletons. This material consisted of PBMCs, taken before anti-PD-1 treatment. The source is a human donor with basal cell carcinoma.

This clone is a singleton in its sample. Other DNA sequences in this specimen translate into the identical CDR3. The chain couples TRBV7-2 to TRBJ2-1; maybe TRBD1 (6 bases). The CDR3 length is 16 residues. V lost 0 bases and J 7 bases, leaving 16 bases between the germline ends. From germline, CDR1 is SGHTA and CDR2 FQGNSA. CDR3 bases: TGTGCCAGCAGCTTAGCTGGCAGGGGTGAAGGGAATGAGCAGTTCTTC. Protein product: CASSLAGRGEGNEQFF.

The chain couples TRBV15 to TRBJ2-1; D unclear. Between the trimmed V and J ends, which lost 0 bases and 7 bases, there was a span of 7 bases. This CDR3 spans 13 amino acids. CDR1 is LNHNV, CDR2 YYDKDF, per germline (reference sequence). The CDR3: CATSRDLRNEQFF. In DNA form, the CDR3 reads TGTGCCACCAGCAGAGATCTGAGAAATGAGCAGTTCTTC.

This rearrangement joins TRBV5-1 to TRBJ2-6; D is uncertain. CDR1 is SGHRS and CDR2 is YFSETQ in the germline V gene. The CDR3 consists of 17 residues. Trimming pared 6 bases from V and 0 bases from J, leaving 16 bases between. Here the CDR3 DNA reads TGCGCCAGCACGGTGGACCCACACGGCTCTGGGGCCAACGTCCTGACTTTC. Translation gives CASTVDPHGSGANVLTF.

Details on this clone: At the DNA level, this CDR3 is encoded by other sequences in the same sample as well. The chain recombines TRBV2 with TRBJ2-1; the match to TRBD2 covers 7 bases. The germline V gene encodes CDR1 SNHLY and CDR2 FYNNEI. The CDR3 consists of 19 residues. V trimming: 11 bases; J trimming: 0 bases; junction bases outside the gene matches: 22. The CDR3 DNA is TGTGCCTGCTGTGACGGGTGGGCGGGGGTGGGGAGCTCCTACAATGAGCAGTTCTTC. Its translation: CACCDGWAGVGSSYNEQFF.

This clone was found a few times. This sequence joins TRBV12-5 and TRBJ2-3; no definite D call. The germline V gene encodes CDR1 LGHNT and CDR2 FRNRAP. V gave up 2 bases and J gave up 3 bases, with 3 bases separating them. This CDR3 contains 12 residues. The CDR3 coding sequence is TGTGCTAGTGGTTTGAGGACAGATACGCAGTATTTT. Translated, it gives CASGLRTDTQYF.